This T cell receptor beta chain was recovered during a study of T-cell memory formation after mild COVID-19. Via MiXCR, TCRdb re-called the 5' RACE reads, giving one row per CDR3 protein. This table has 250,000 to 400,000 distinct CDR3 sequences, 14% appearing once. Findings and limits, study-wide: Some clones that responded turned up in pre-infection memory, which suggests that cross-reactive memory joined in.

V dropped 6 bases and J dropped 0; count of bases not matched to a gene: 4. The V gene's germline CDR1 is SEHNR and CDR2 FQNEAQ (reference sequence). The CDR3 extends over 15 amino acids. About this clonotype itself: Its antigen remains unknown.

This TCR was sampled from a man younger than 35 who had mild COVID-19 (a few samples of this study predate the infection). Cell type and time point are not known. The chain is built from TRBV7-9 and TRBJ2-5; 10 bases are shared with TRBD1. The specimen sequenced was PBMCs or a T cell subset sorted from them (not recorded which). CDR3: CASSRQGANQETQYF. Written as DNA, the CDR3 is TGTGCCAGCAGTAGACAGGGGGCGAACCAAGAGACCCAGTACTTC.